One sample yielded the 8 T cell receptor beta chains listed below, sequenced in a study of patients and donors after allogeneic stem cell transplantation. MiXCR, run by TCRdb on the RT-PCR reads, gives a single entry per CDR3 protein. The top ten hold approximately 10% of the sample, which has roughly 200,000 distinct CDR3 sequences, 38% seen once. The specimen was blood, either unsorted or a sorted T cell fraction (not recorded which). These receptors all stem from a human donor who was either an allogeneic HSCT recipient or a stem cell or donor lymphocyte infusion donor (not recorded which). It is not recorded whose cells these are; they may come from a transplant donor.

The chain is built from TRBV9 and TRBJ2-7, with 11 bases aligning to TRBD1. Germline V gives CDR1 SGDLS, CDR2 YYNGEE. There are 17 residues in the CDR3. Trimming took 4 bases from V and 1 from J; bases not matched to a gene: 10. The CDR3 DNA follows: TGTGCCAGCAGCCCACCCGACGGGACAGGGGGGTCCTACGAGCAGTACTTC. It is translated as CASSPPDGTGGSYEQYF. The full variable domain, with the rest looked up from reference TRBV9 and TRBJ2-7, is DSGVTQTPKHLITATGQRVTLRCSPRSGDLSVYWYQQSLDQGLQFLIQYYNGEERAKGNILERFSAQQFPDLHSELNLSSLELGDSALYFCASSPPDGTGGSYEQYFGPGTRLTVT.

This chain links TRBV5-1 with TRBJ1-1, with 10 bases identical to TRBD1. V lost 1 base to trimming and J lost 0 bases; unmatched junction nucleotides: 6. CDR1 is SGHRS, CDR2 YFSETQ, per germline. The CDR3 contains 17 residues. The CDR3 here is CASSLPGTGEVNTEAFF. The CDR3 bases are TGCGCCAGCAGCTTGCCCGGGACAGGGGAGGTGAACACTGAAGCTTTCTTT.

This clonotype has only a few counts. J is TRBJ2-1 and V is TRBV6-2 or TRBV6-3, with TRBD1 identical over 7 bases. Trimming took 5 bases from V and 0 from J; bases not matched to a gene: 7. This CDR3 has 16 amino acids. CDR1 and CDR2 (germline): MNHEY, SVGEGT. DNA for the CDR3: TGTGCCAGCAGTGACAGGACAGGCGCCTCCTACAATGAGCAGTTCTTC. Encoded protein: CASSDRTGASYNEQFF.

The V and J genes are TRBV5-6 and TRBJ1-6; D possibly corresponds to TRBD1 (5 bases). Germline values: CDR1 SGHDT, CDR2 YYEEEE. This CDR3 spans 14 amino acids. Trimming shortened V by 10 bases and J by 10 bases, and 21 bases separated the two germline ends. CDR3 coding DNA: TGTGCCTCTTCACGGCAGGGAGTAAGGTCACCCCTCCACTTT. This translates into CASSRQGVRSPLHF.

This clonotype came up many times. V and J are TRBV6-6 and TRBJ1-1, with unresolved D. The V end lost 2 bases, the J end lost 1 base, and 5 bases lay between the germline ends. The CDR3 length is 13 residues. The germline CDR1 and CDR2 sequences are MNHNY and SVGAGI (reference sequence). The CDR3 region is CASSYAANTEAFF. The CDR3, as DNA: TGTGCCAGCAGTTACGCGGCGAACACTGAAGCTTTCTTT.

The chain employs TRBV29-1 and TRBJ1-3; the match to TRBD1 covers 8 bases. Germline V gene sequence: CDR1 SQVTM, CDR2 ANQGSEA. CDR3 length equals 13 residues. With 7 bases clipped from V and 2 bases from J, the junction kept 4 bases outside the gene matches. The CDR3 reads CSALTGAGNTIYF. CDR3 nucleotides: TGCAGCGCCTTGACAGGGGCTGGAAACACCATATATTTT.

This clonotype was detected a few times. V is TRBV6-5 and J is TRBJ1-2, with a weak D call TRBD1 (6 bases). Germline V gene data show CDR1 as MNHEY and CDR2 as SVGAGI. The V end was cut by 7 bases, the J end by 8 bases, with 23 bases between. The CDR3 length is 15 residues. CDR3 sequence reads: CASKNRDSKGNGYTF. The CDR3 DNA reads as TGTGCCAGCAAAAACAGGGACTCCAAGGGGAACGGCTACACCTTC.

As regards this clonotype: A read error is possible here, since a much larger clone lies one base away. The CDR3 loop reads CASSFAGTNTGELLF. CDR3 DNA: TGTGCCAGCAGTTTCGCAGGAACGAACACCGGGGAGCTGCTTTTT. V usage is TRBV27 and J usage is TRBJ2-2, with D possibly matching TRBD2 (5 bases). The CDR3 spans 15 residues. Germline values: CDR1 MNHEY, CDR2 SMNVEV (reference sequence).